This TCR beta chain emerged from a study of blood T cell repertoires in COVID-19. Overall study: Acute-phase and convalescent COVID-19 samples originated in the United States, Italy and Spain. PBMCs, B-cell-depleted T cells, or T cells were the source of the cDNA or gDNA that made up the material.

Enrollment of patients from Seattle took place during active infection, with longitudinal follow-up. Profiled with immunoSEQ multiplex PCR; TCRdb holds only in-frame clones, not every one. The sample lists about 280,000 clones, approximately 86% occurring once. The CDR3 has 13 residues. Germline V gene lookup returns CDR1 SEHNR and CDR2 FQNEAQ (reference sequence). Trimming removed 5 bases from V and 4 bases from J, with 11 bases in between. The sample taken for sequencing was peripheral blood. This sequence originates from a woman aged 70 to 79 with COVID-19, enrolled during active disease. V gene TRBV7-9 combines with J gene TRBJ1-1; D is possibly TRBD1 (5 bases). CDR3 loop: CASSAIGGTEAFF. The CDR3 region has the DNA TGTGCCAGCAGCGCCATCGGGGGCACTGAAGCTTTCTTT. Combining the CDR3 with reference TRBV7-9 and TRBJ1-1 gives the whole variable domain DTGVSQNPRHKITKRGQNVTFRCDPISEHNRLYWYRQTLGQGPEFLTYFQNEAQLEKSRLLSDRFSAERPKGSFSTLEIQRTEQGDSAMYLCASSAIGGTEAFFGQGTRLTVV.